Here is one T cell receptor beta chain with its context. No antigen is known for it. The data were produced by immunoSEQ multiplex PCR, yet TCRdb's version contains in-frame clones alone and is incomplete. The data show more than 150,000 clones, approximately 94% seen once. CDR3 size: 15 residues. Trimming stripped 5 bases from V and 4 bases from J, with 15 bases between. Germline loops: CDR1 SGHDN, CDR2 FVKESK. This entry belongs to a study of T cell responses to AZD1222 COVID-19 vaccine. Study in general: Second doses were pooled across both intervals (about 4 or about 12 weeks). Notes on the study in general: Nearly half of unique spike-specific TCRs reportedly avoided B.1.351 and B.1.1.7 mutated regions. Donor demographics were predominantly white British with a female majority; clonal diversity may be underestimated.

V is TRBV14 and J is TRBJ1-5; no clear D. The input for sequencing was peripheral blood, taken on day 0 of AZD1222 vaccination. The TCR originated in an adult in good health. CDR3 sequence reads: CASSKSGTVNQPQHF. The CDR3 DNA is TGTGCCAGCAGCAAAAGCGGAACAGTAAATCAGCCCCAGCATTTT. The whole variable domain, remainder taken from reference TRBV14 and TRBJ1-5, is EAGVTQFPSHSVIEKGQTVTLRCDPISGHDNLYWYRRVMGKEIKFLLHFVKESKQDESGMPNNRFLAERTGGTYSTLKVQPAELEDSGVYFCASSKSGTVNQPQHFGDGTRLSIL.